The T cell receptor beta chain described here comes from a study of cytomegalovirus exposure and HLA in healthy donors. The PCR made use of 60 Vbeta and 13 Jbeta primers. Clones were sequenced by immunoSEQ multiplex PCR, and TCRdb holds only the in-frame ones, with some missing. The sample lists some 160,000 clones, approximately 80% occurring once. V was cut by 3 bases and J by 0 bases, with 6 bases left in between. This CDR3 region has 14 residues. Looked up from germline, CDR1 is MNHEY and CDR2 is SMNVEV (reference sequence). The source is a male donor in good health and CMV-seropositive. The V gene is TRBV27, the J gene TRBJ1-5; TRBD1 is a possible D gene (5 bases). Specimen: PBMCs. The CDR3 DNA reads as TGTGCCAGCAGTTTCGACAGTAGCAATCAGCCCCAGCATTTT. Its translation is CASSFDSSNQPQHF.